The clone carrying this TCR beta chain appeared a few times. Its antigen is still unknown. In making TCR cDNA, 5'RACE template switching added a universal primer site and UMIs to it. TCRdb itself ran the 5' RACE reads through MiXCR, one entry per CDR3 protein. The sample has 250,000 to 300,000 distinct CDR3 sequences; approximately 10% are singletons. The data stem from a study of T cells after yellow fever vaccination. Study-level background: For low cell numbers, libraries were made with SMART-Seq v4 Ultra Low Input. Study-level results: Compared with primary, the secondary response was weaker and peaked at day 5, not 15. Re-detected after boosting: most primary clones, around 96% of CD4 and around 86% of CD8.

Germline V gene data show CDR1 as LGHNA and CDR2 as YSLEER. The CDR3 is 14 amino acids. The ends were cut back, 0 bases at V and 5 bases at J, with 8 bases in the middle. The receptor was isolated from a man younger than 30 who received the YFV17D yellow fever vaccine. V usage is TRBV4-3 and J usage is TRBJ1-5; D is uncertain. The sequences come from CD4+ T cells sorted from PBMCs, collected 5 days after the yellow fever booster vaccination. As DNA, the CDR3 is TGCGCCAGCAGCCAAGATGCGGACTATCAGCCCCAGCATTTT. Protein sequence: CASSQDADYQPQHF.